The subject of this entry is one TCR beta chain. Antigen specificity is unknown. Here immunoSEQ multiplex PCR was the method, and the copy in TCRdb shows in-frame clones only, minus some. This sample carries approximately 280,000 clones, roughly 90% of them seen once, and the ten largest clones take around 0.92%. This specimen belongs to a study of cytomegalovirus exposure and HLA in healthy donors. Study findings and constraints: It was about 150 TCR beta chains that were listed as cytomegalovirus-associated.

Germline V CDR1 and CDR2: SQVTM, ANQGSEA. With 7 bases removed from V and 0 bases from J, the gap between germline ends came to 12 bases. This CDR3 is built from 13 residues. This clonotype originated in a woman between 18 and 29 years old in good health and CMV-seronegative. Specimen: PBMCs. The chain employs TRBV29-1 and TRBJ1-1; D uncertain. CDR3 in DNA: TGCAGCGCTAAGAGTAGCCTGAACACTGAAGCTTTCTTT. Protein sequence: CSAKSSLNTEAFF.